Detailed here is one T cell receptor beta chain. These data originate in a study of blood T cell repertoires in COVID-19. Study-wide background: The origin of the acute and convalescent COVID-19 samples was the United States, Italy and Spain. PBMCs, B-cell-depleted T cells, or T cells were the source of the cDNA or gDNA that made up the material.

During active infection, Seattle patients enrolled and were then monitored through disease. The CDR3 sequence is 13 residues long. CDR1 and CDR2 (germline): SNHLY, FYNNEI. V was shortened by 6 bases and J by 3 bases, with 12 bases between the two germline ends. Original methodology: Amplified reference gene primers provided the basis for estimating nucleated cell counts. TCRdb keeps only in-frame clones here, not all; method: immunoSEQ multiplex PCR. The V and J calls and clone size are taken from that table; D and trimming were inferred from the DNA. The sample lists roughly 180,000 clones, about three quarters seen once, with about 12% in the top ten.

The source is an elderly woman with COVID-19, enrolled during active disease. V is TRBV2 and J is TRBJ2-7; D gene ambiguous. Sequencing used peripheral blood. CDR3: CASSRLRFYEQYF. In DNA, the CDR3 is TGTGCCAGCAGCCGTCTCAGATTCTACGAGCAGTACTTC.